The sequence of this TCR beta chain was determined in a study of beta chain features in type 1 diabetes. Study results and limitations: cDNA sequencing could over-represent cells with high TCR expression. VDJ junctions from patients with type 1 diabetes contained fewer insertions and more deletions.

This clone was seen more than once but under ten times. Antigen specificity is unknown. One heparinised blood draw averaging roughly 120 mL was given by each donor. A sort by CD45RO/CCR7/CD25/CD127/CD95/CD27 yielded CD4+ naive, central memory, regulatory and stem cell-like memory cells. From germline, CDR1 is SGHDT and CDR2 YYEEEE. The CDR3 is 14 residues long. V was clipped by 4 bases and J by 1 base, with 11 bases between them. Sequenced material consisted of expressed TCRB transcripts (all of the isolated RNA was reverse transcribed). Assay: immunoSEQ multiplex PCR; the TCRdb copy retains only in-frame clones and omits some. The sample lists roughly 150,000 clones; approximately 9.9% were seen once.

Sample: central memory CD4+ T cells from blood. The rearrangement joins TRBV5-6 to TRBJ2-5; the D gene is possibly TRBD1 (6 bases). This TCR was sampled from a woman aged 18-30 years in good health. This CDR3 reads CASSKDRFQETQYF. CDR3 sequence (DNA): TGTGCCAGCAGCAAAGACAGGTTCCAAGAGACCCAGTACTTC.